Below, 29 T cell receptor beta chains from the same sample are listed, as sequenced in a study of somatic mutations in cytotoxic T cells in rheumatoid arthritis (dated by TCRdb to about 2017). The library was generated by the immunoSEQ multiplex PCR assay. TCRdb retrieved this table from immuneACCESS and kept in-frame rearrangements only. Not all clones are present; in checked studies, unresolved V genes account for under half, and no reason is known for the remainder. Within this sample are over a thousand clones, with approximately 86% of them counted one time only. The ten largest clones represent around 40% of the sample. Input material: CD8+ T cells sorted from blood. The receptors originated from a woman in her sixties or seventies with rheumatoid arthritis.

The V gene is TRBV27, the J gene TRBJ1-6; TRBD1 matches 7 bases. The V segment lost 1 base and the J segment 7 bases; nucleotides outside the gene matches: 4. The CDR3 runs 15 residues. Per germline, CDR1 MNHEY and CDR2 SMNVEV (reference sequence). DNA of the CDR3: TGTGCCAGCAGTTTATACGACAGGGAGAATTCACCCCTCCACTTT. It codes for CASSLYDRENSPLHF.

The chain combines TRBV4-3 with TRBJ2-3; 7 bases map to TRBD2. CDR1 and CDR2 from the germline V gene are LGHNA and YSLEER. The CDR3 is 15 amino acids. V was pared by 6 bases and J by 1 base, with 7 bases of the junction left unmatched. CDR3: CASSHVAGGTDTQYF. For the CDR3, the DNA is TGCGCCAGCAGTCACGTGGCGGGAGGCACAGATACGCAGTATTTT.

This sequence joins TRBV5-1 and TRBJ2-3, with D hard to call. V was cut by 0 bases and J by 2 bases, with 13 bases left in between. The CDR3 extends over 16 amino acids. Germline CDR1 reads SGHRS; CDR2 reads YFSETQ. The CDR3 bases are TGCGCCAGCAGCTTGGACCTACTTATAATCACAGATACGCAGTATTTT. Translation gives CASSLDLLIITDTQYF.

The table lists this clone with a count of one. The chain uses TRBV27 and TRBJ1-3, with D unresolved. Trimming removed 2 bases at V and 4 bases at J, with 12 bases between. Germline assignment: CDR1 MNHEY and CDR2 SMNVEV (reference sequence). CDR3 length equals 15 residues. The CDR3 DNA reads as TGTGCCAGCAGTTTAAGTAGAAGTTTAGGAAACACCATATATTTT. Translated, it gives CASSLSRSLGNTIYF.

This rearrangement joins TRBV5-4 to TRBJ1-1, with D possibly TRBD1 on 6 matching bases. The CDR3 contains 14 residues. V gave up 2 bases and J gave up 3 bases, with 11 bases separating them. The germline V gene encodes CDR1 SGHNT and CDR2 YYREEE (reference sequence). The CDR3 spells CASSFGGLDTEAFF. The CDR3 coding sequence is TGTGCCAGCAGCTTTGGGGGCTTGGACACTGAAGCTTTCTTT.

The V call is TRBV28, the J call TRBJ2-5; 12 bases fit TRBD2. The CDR3 length is 17 residues. J lost 2 bases, V lost 5 bases, and 9 bases had no gene match. Germline-derived CDR1 and CDR2 are MDHEN and SYDVKM. The CDR3 reads CASSRLAGDPAQETQYF. CDR3 coding DNA: TGTGCCAGCAGTAGACTAGCGGGAGACCCGGCGCAAGAGACCCAGTACTTC. The full variable domain, rest sourced from reference TRBV28 and TRBJ2-5, is DVKVTQSSRYLVKRTGEKVFLECVQDMDHENMFWYRQDPGLGLRLIYFSYDVKMKEKGDIPEGYSVSREKKERFSLILESASTNQTSMYLCASSRLAGDPAQETQYFGPGTRLLVL.

The chain employs TRBV6-1 and TRBJ2-4; D is possibly TRBD2 (5 bases). The germline V and J ends were trimmed by 8 bases and 2 bases, with 16 bases remaining between them. CDR1 is MNHNS and CDR2 is SASEGT in the germline V gene. This CDR3 region has 15 residues. Here the CDR3 reads CASHEGLGTKNIQYF. The CDR3 DNA sequence: TGTGCCAGCCACGAGGGTTTAGGGACCAAAAACATTCAGTACTTC.

The rearrangement uses TRBV5-6 and TRBJ1-2; TRBD1 aligns across 7 bases. This CDR3 has 13 amino acids. J gave up 7 bases and V 4 bases, and 7 bases lay outside the gene matches. Germline V gene data show CDR1 as SGHDT and CDR2 as YYEEEE. The DNA for the CDR3 is TGTGCCAGCAGCACCGGGACAGTCGCTGGCTACACCTTC. As protein: CASSTGTVAGYTF.

The gene calls are TRBV4-2 and TRBJ2-3; TRBD2 agrees at 7 bases. CDR1 and CDR2 from the germline V gene are LGHNA and YNFKEQ. V dropped 3 bases and J dropped 1; count of bases not matched to a gene: 16. This CDR3 has 19 residues. The CDR3 spells CASSHWYGGVGLGTDTQYF. For the CDR3, the DNA is TGTGCCAGCAGCCACTGGTATGGGGGGGTTGGTCTGGGCACAGATACGCAGTATTTT.

The chain employs TRBV28 and TRBJ1-4; D call uncertain. Looked up from germline, CDR1 is MDHEN and CDR2 is SYDVKM. The CDR3 totals 12 residues. Trimming stripped 7 bases from V and 10 bases from J, with 13 bases between. The CDR3 region is CASTPVRGKLFF. The CDR3, as DNA: TGTGCCAGCACCCCCGTGCGAGGAAAACTGTTTTTT.

The rearrangement uses TRBV27 and TRBJ2-7; 7 bases agree with TRBD1. The CDR3 is made up of 14 amino acids. CDR1 is MNHEY and CDR2 is SMNVEV in the germline V gene (reference sequence). V lost 6 bases, J lost 2 bases, and 7 bases stayed unmatched. Here the CDR3 reads CASSLQGSAYEQYF. In DNA form, the CDR3 reads TGTGCCAGCAGCCTACAGGGGTCCGCCTACGAGCAGTACTTC.

The chain recombines TRBV7-6 with TRBJ2-6, with D perhaps matching TRBD1 (6 bases). V shed 3 bases and J shed 1 base, with 16 bases lying between them. Germline CDR1 SGHVS, CDR2 FNYEAQ. The CDR3 consists of 18 residues. The CDR3 DNA reads TGTGCCAGCAGCTTTCTCGCGACAGGAGAATCTGGGGCCAACGTCCTGACTTTC. Its translation is CASSFLATGESGANVLTF.

The chain has TRBV7-9 and TRBJ2-7; D not certain. Germline CDR1 and CDR2: SEHNR and FQNEAQ (reference sequence). This CDR3 has 15 amino acids. V lost 7 bases and J lost 2, with 18 bases in between. The CDR3 DNA is TGTGCCAGCACCCCACCAGTCAGTGATACCTACGAGCAGTACTTC. Translation gives CASTPPVSDTYEQYF.

The chain joins TRBV5-1 to TRBJ2-3; 11 nucleotides line up with TRBD2. Trimming took 4 bases from V and 3 from J; bases not matched to a gene: 7. In germline, CDR1 is SGHRS, CDR2 YFSETQ. The CDR3 sequence is 16 residues long. CDR3 amino acids: CASSPVAGGGTDTQYF. The CDR3 DNA reads as TGCGCCAGCAGCCCCGTAGCGGGAGGGGGAACAGATACGCAGTATTTT.

The rearrangement links TRBV6-8 to TRBJ2-7; possibly TRBD1 for D (6 bases). Trimming stripped 2 bases from V and 7 bases from J, with 12 bases between. CDR1 and CDR2 from the germline V gene are MNHGY and SAAAGT. CDR3 length equals 13 residues. CDR3 loop: CASSYAGAGEQYF. In nucleotides, the CDR3 is TGTGCCAGCAGTTACGCAGGGGCGGGTGAGCAGTACTTC.

J is TRBJ2-1 and V is TRBV30; 8 positions match TRBD1. V lost 2 bases to trimming and J lost 10 bases; unmatched junction nucleotides: 10. The CDR3 consists of 14 residues. Germline V gene sequence: CDR1 GTSNPN, CDR2 SVGIG (reference sequence). CDR3 bases: TGTGCCTGGAGTTGGGACAGGCCCCTCAGGGAGCAGTTCTTC. It translates to CAWSWDRPLREQFF.

The sample holds a few counts of this clone. This chain uses TRBV5-4 with TRBJ2-1; maybe TRBD2 (5 bases). The CDR3 extends over 13 amino acids. V was cut by 4 bases and J by 4 bases, with 9 bases left in between. From germline, CDR1 is SGHNT and CDR2 YYREEE (reference sequence). The CDR3 loop is CASSPDSYNEQFF. CDR3 bases: TGTGCCAGCAGCCCGGACTCTTACAATGAGCAGTTCTTC.

This sequence joins TRBV15 and TRBJ2-1; D perhaps matches TRBD2 (5 bases). The CDR3 is made up of 15 amino acids. The V gene's germline CDR1 is LNHNV and CDR2 YYDKDF (reference sequence). Trimming took off 5 bases at V and 0 bases at J, with 11 bases between the two ends. CDR3 nucleotide sequence: TGTGCCACCAGCCTCAGCGGTACCTCCTACAATGAGCAGTTCTTC. This encodes CATSLSGTSYNEQFF.

This rearrangement joins TRBV27 to TRBJ2-1; the D is unclear. The ends were cut back, 5 bases at V and 2 bases at J, with 10 bases in the middle. The CDR3 length is 14 residues. Germline CDR1 MNHEY, CDR2 SMNVEV (reference sequence). The CDR3 bases are TGTGCCAGCAGTCCCCGGGTCCCCTACAATGAGCAGTTCTTC. Translating it yields CASSPRVPYNEQFF.

The rearrangement uses TRBV30 and TRBJ2-7, with D perhaps matching TRBD2 (6 bases). Germline CDR1 and CDR2: GTSNPN and SVGIG (reference sequence). With 0 bases removed from V and 6 bases from J, the gap between germline ends came to 15 bases. The CDR3 runs 14 residues. The CDR3 reads CAWSVGSWGGEQYF. CDR3 sequence (DNA): TGTGCCTGGAGTGTAGGGTCCTGGGGAGGCGAGCAGTACTTC.

This rearrangement joins TRBV5-1 to TRBJ2-5; D is perhaps TRBD2 (5 bases). The germline V and J ends were trimmed by 2 bases and 4 bases, with 6 bases remaining between them. Germline V gene lookup returns CDR1 SGHRS and CDR2 YFSETQ. The CDR3 totals 12 residues. The DNA of the CDR3 is TGCGCCAGCAGCTTCAGCGGAGAGACCCAGTACTTC. Translation gives CASSFSGETQYF.

This clone was seen only once. The junction departs from germline at one end; a sequencing error may be responsible. CDR3 region: CASSLGGPGANVLTF. CDR3 nucleotide sequence: TGTGCTAGCAGCTTAGGCGGGCCTGGGGCCAACGTCCTGACTTTC. The V and J genes are TRBV7-7 and TRBJ2-6, with D perhaps matching TRBD2 (5 bases). The CDR3 consists of 15 residues. Germline V lookup: CDR1 SSHAT, CDR2 FNYEAQ (reference sequence).

This clone occurred once. The genes are TRBV7-9 and TRBJ1-2, with D possibly matching TRBD1 (6 bases). Germline assignment: CDR1 SEHNR and CDR2 FQNEAQ (reference sequence). V lost 5 bases, J lost 6 bases, and 19 bases lay in between. This CDR3 has 15 amino acids. The CDR3 coding sequence is TGTGCCAGCAGCCCTCCGACGGGCAGGGGCAATGGCTACACCTTC. This sequence encodes CASSPPTGRGNGYTF. The whole variable domain, filled in from reference TRBV7-9 and TRBJ1-2, reads DTGVSQNPRHKITKRGQNVTFRCDPISEHNRLYWYRQTLGQGPEFLTYFQNEAQLEKSRLLSDRFSAERPKGSFSTLEIQRTEQGDSAMYLCASSPPTGRGNGYTFGSGTRLTVV.

This clone was detected once. V is TRBV28 and J is TRBJ1-2, with 7 bases fitting TRBD1. CDR3 length equals 15 residues. Trimming at V came to 7 bases and at J to 4 bases, leaving 12 bases not matched to a gene. Germline lookup yields CDR1 MDHEN and CDR2 SYDVKM. This CDR3 reads CASTFGTESIYGYTF. For the CDR3, the DNA is TGTGCCAGCACTTTCGGGACAGAATCGATCTATGGCTACACCTTC.

The chain combines TRBV28 with TRBJ1-4; D call uncertain. The CDR3 has 11 amino acids. Germline lookup yields CDR1 MDHEN and CDR2 SYDVKM. The germline V and J ends were trimmed by 5 bases and 14 bases, with 12 bases remaining between them. CDR3 sequence (DNA): TGTGCCAGCAGTGTACAGACCTTGCTGTTTTTT. It specifies CASSVQTLLFF.

J is TRBJ2-2 and V is TRBV27, with 9 bases matching TRBD1. The junction had 9 bases not matched to a gene; V was cut back by 6 bases and J by 4 bases. Germline V gives CDR1 MNHEY, CDR2 SMNVEV (reference sequence). CDR3 length: 16 amino acids. The CDR3 loop is CASRQLDRGITGELFF. The CDR3 DNA is TGTGCCAGCAGGCAACTGGACAGGGGCATCACCGGGGAGCTGTTTTTT.

The chain combines TRBV6-5 with TRBJ2-1, with 7 bases lining up with TRBD2. The CDR3 totals 14 residues. The V gene end was trimmed by 7 bases and the J gene end by 1 base; junction bases not matched to a gene: 4. The germline gives CDR1 MNHEY, CDR2 SVGAGI. The CDR3 spells CASTAGASYNEQFF. CDR3 DNA sequence: TGTGCCAGCACGGCGGGAGCATCCTACAATGAGCAGTTCTTC.

The sample holds one count of this clone. The chain uses TRBV9 and TRBJ2-3; 8 positions match TRBD2. The V gene's germline CDR1 is SGDLS and CDR2 YYNGEE. V was clipped by 5 bases and J by 3 bases; unmatched bases: 8. There are 15 residues in the CDR3. This CDR3 is CASSNSGGRTDTQYF. The CDR3 bases are TGTGCCAGCAGTAACTCGGGGGGGCGGACAGATACGCAGTATTTT.

This chain uses TRBV6-5 with TRBJ1-5, with TRBD1 as a possible D gene (5 bases). Trimming removed 11 bases at V and 7 bases at J, with 18 bases between. This CDR3 region has 13 residues. The germline V gene encodes CDR1 MNHEY and CDR2 SVGAGI. CDR3 amino acids: CASCSGFGQPQHF. The CDR3 coding sequence is TGTGCCTCCTGTTCAGGGTTCGGACAGCCCCAGCATTTT.